The clone carrying this TCR beta chain has a count of ten or more. The CDR3 runs to 12 residues. Trimming cost V 0 bases and J 8 bases, with 6 bases left between them. Looked up from germline, CDR1 is SGHDT and CDR2 is YYEEEE. This entry is derived from a study of early T cells in non-severe SARS-CoV-2 infection. TCRdb re-called the 5' RACE reads through MiXCR, storing one row per CDR3 protein. The sample includes tens of thousands of distinct CDR3 sequences, roughly 7% seen only once; the top ten take roughly 8%. This clonotype was sampled from an adult who was a healthcare worker with PCR-confirmed SARS-CoV-2 infection or an uninfected control (not recorded which). V usage is TRBV5-6 and J usage is TRBJ2-1; D remains ambiguous. Sequencing input: whole blood. The CDR3 is CASSLGEDEQFF. CDR3 DNA sequence: TGTGCCAGCAGCTTGGGTGAGGATGAGCAGTTCTTC. Full variable domain (remainder filled in from reference TRBV5-6 and TRBJ2-1): DAGVTQSPTHLIKTRGQQVTLRCSPKSGHDTVSWYQQALGQGPQFIFQYYEEEERQRGNFPDRFSGHQFPNYSSELNVNALLLGDSALYLCASSLGEDEQFFGPGTRLTVL.